A single sample gave rise to the 8 T cell receptor beta chains below, sequenced in a study of blood T cell repertoires in COVID-19. Using immunoSEQ multiplex PCR, the repertoire was profiled, and TCRdb retains in-frame clones only, with some absent. This sample has around 100,000 clones, with roughly 80% found just once. Sample: peripheral blood. Receptors were obtained from a human donor in a cohort sampled during active COVID-19.

This clone showed up just a few times. V is TRBV11-2 and J is TRBJ1-4; maybe TRBD1 (5 bases). CDR1 and CDR2 from the germline V gene are SGHAT and FQNNGV. V gave up 5 bases and J gave up 8 bases, with 12 bases separating them. The CDR3 covers 13 residues. CDR3 bases: TGTGCCAGCAGCCTTGGGACTGCGGAAAAACTGTTTTTT. It translates to CASSLGTAEKLFF.

The chain couples TRBV25-1 to TRBJ2-3; 10 bases align to TRBD1. V dropped 5 bases and J dropped 5; count of bases not matched to a gene: 10. This CDR3 region has 16 residues. The germline CDR1 and CDR2 sequences are MGHDK and SYGVNS. The CDR3 reads CASSRSGTGVGDTQYF. The DNA for the CDR3 is TGTGCCAGCAGTAGGAGCGGGACAGGGGTAGGAGATACGCAGTATTTT.

The CDR3, as DNA: TGTGCCAGCAGCGTAAGTAGCGGGGGGACAGATACGCAGTATTTT. Protein product: CASSVSSGGTDTQYF. The J gene is TRBJ2-3, the V gene TRBV9; TRBD2 aligns across 10 bases. Germline CDR1 SGDLS, CDR2 YYNGEE. The CDR3 contains 15 residues. V shed 1 base, J shed 3 bases, and the junction held 2 bases outside the gene matches.

The chain employs TRBV5-5 and TRBJ2-2, with D hard to call. Germline loops: CDR1 SGHKS, CDR2 YYEKEE (reference sequence). Trimming pared 0 bases from V and 2 bases from J, leaving 5 bases between. The CDR3 is made up of 14 amino acids. In DNA form, the CDR3 reads TGTGCCAGCAGCTTGGGGCCTAACACCGGGGAGCTGTTTTTT. Amino acid sequence: CASSLGPNTGELFF.

The V call is TRBV6-2 or TRBV6-3, the J call TRBJ1-2, with no clear D. This CDR3 is 14 amino acids long. The germline V gene encodes CDR1 MNHEY and CDR2 SVGEGT. The germline V and J ends were trimmed by 0 bases and 2 bases, with 7 bases remaining between them. The CDR3 protein is CASSYSTGNYGYTF. CDR3 bases: TGTGCCAGCAGTTACTCGACGGGGAACTATGGCTACACCTTC.

The V gene is TRBV4-3, the J gene TRBJ2-6, with a possible D match to TRBD1 (6 bases). The V end was cut by 4 bases, the J end by 1 base, with 14 bases between. Germline V CDR1 and CDR2: LGHNA, YSLEER. The CDR3 is made up of 17 amino acids. The CDR3 bases are TGCGCCAGCAGCCTCGGGACAACCGTTTCTGGGGCCAACGTCCTGACTTTC. Encoded protein: CASSLGTTVSGANVLTF.

Only a few counts were recorded for this clone. This rearrangement joins TRBV5-1 to TRBJ2-1, with TRBD2 matching 13 bases. The CDR3 has 15 residues. J was trimmed by 10 bases and V by 0 bases; bases with no gene match: 4. Germline values: CDR1 SGHRS, CDR2 YFSETQ. CDR3 region: CASSLAGLAGQEQFF. CDR3 sequence (DNA): TGCGCCAGCAGCTTGGCGGGACTAGCGGGACAAGAGCAGTTCTTC.

The chain joins TRBV29-1 to TRBJ1-5, with 7 bases identical to TRBD1. This CDR3 comprises 14 residues. Per germline, CDR1 SQVTM and CDR2 ANQGSEA. J was trimmed by 3 bases and V by 6 bases; bases with no gene match: 8. Written as DNA, the CDR3 is TGCAGCGTCACTACAGGGGTCTTCAATCAGCCCCAGCATTTT. Its protein product is CSVTTGVFNQPQHF.